Detailed here is one T cell receptor (beta chain). Using immunoSEQ multiplex PCR, the repertoire was profiled, and TCRdb retains in-frame clones only, with some absent. The sample includes roughly 59,000 clones, about 70% of them seen just once. The record originates from a study of radiotherapy plus CTLA-4 blockade in lung cancer. With 7 bases removed from V and 4 bases from J, the gap between germline ends came to 11 bases. Germline CDR1 and CDR2: ENHRY and SYGVKD. This CDR3 has 13 amino acids. The sample consisted of peripheral blood, taken from a patient treated with radiotherapy plus ipilimumab. The V call is TRBV10-3, the J call TRBJ1-5; unclear D gene. This TCR was sampled from a human donor with non-small cell lung cancer whose response to radiotherapy plus ipilimumab could not be evaluated. The CDR3 DNA sequence: TGTGCCATCATGAAGTCTGAGAATCAGCCCCAGCATTTT. Its protein is CAIMKSENQPQHF.